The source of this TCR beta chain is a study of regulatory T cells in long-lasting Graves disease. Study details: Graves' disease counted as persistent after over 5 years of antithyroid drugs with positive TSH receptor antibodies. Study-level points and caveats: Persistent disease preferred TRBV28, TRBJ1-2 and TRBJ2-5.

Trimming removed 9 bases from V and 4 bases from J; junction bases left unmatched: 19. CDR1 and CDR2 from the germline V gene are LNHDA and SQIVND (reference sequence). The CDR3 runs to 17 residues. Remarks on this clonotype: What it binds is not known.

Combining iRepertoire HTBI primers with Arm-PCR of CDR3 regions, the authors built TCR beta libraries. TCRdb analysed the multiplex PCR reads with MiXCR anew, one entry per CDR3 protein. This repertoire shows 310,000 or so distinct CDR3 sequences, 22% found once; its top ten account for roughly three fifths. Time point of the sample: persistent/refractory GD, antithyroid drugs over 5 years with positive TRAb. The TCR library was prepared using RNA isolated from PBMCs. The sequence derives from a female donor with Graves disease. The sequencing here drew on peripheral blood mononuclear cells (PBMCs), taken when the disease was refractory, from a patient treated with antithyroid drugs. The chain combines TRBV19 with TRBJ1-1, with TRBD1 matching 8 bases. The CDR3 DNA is TGTGCCAGCCACCCCCTGCGGCAGGGGGCGGGGAGCACTGAAGCTTTCTTT. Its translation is CASHPLRQGAGSTEAFF.